This is a list of T cell receptor beta chains from one sample in a study of blood T cell repertoires in COVID-19. Repertoires were generated with immunoSEQ multiplex PCR, while TCRdb's copy carries only in-frame clones and drops some. Of approximately 60,000 clones in the sample, 93% were seen once. Source material: peripheral blood. The origin of the receptors is a man in his sixties or seventies with active COVID-19. CDR3s include the opening cysteine and the closing phenylalanine or tryptophan. D genes are given only for firm matches. Rows may omit the clone size; those that give it use once, few, many or a size class.

v_call: TRBV6-5
clone_size: .
d_call: .
j_call: TRBJ1-2
cdr3_nt: TGTGCCAGCAGTTACTTGGACAGTAACTATGGCTACACCTTC
cdr3_aa: CASSYLDSNYGYTF

v_call: TRBV20-1
clone_size: .
d_call: TRBD2
j_call: TRBJ2-7
cdr3_nt: TGCAGTGCTAGTAAGACTAGCGGGGGGAGCTCCTACGAGCAGTACTTC
cdr3_aa: CSASKTSGGSSYEQYF

v_call: TRBV5-1
clone_size: .
d_call: .
j_call: TRBJ1-3
cdr3_nt: TGCGCCAGCAGCCCACCTCAGGGAGGGAACTCTGGAAACACCATATATTTT
cdr3_aa: CASSPPQGGNSGNTIYF

v_call: TRBV3-1/TRBV3-2
clone_size: .
d_call: TRBD1
j_call: TRBJ1-1
cdr3_nt: TGTGCCAGCAGGCAAGAGCCGGGACAGGGCTTCACTGAAGCTTTCTTT
cdr3_aa: CASRQEPGQGFTEAFF

v_call: TRBV7-8
clone_size: .
d_call: .
j_call: TRBJ2-3
cdr3_nt: TGTGCCAGCAGCTTAGATCTGGGGGCACGGGCAGATACGCAGTATTTT
cdr3_aa: CASSLDLGARADTQYF

v_call: TRBV28
clone_size: .
d_call: .
j_call: TRBJ1-4
cdr3_nt: TGTGCCACCTGGGGGGGTACTAATGAAAAACTGTTTTTT
cdr3_aa: CATWGGTNEKLFF

v_call: TRBV4-3
clone_size: .
d_call: TRBD1
j_call: TRBJ2-7
cdr3_nt: TGCGCCAGCAGCCAAGGACAGGGACCCCACGAGCAGTACTTC
cdr3_aa: CASSQGQGPHEQYF

v_call: TRBV27
clone_size: .
d_call: TRBD1
j_call: TRBJ2-2
cdr3_nt: TGTGCCAGCAGTTTCAGGGACAGGGGCCCAACGAACACCGGGGAGCTGTTTTTT
cdr3_aa: CASSFRDRGPTNTGELFF

v_call: TRBV3-1/TRBV3-2
clone_size: .
d_call: .
j_call: TRBJ2-2
cdr3_nt: TGTGCCAGCAGCCTACGCACAGGTCTCACCGGGGAGCTGTTTTTT
cdr3_aa: CASSLRTGLTGELFF

v_call: TRBV28
clone_size: .
d_call: .
j_call: TRBJ2-6
cdr3_nt: TGTGCCAGCAGGGAAGAGGGGGCTGGGGCCAACGTCCTGACTTTC
cdr3_aa: CASREEGAGANVLTF

v_call: TRBV11-1
clone_size: .
d_call: .
j_call: TRBJ1-3
cdr3_nt: TGTGCCAGCAGCCGAACAGGATCCTCTGGAAACACCATATATTTT
cdr3_aa: CASSRTGSSGNTIYF

v_call: TRBV28
clone_size: .
d_call: TRBD2
j_call: TRBJ2-2
cdr3_nt: TGTGCCAGCAGCCCTGCGGGCGGGGGGGACACCGGGGAGCTGTTTTTT
cdr3_aa: CASSPAGGGDTGELFF

v_call: TRBV7-2
clone_size: .
d_call: .
j_call: TRBJ2-5
cdr3_nt: TGTGCCAGCAGCTTAGTGGGTGGAGAGAGGGGGACGACCCAGTACTTC
cdr3_aa: CASSLVGGERGTTQYF

v_call: TRBV11-2
clone_size: .
d_call: .
j_call: TRBJ1-2
cdr3_nt: TGTGCCAGCAGCCCCGGTAAGGGGAAGAAAGGCTATGGCTACACCTTC
cdr3_aa: CASSPGKGKKGYGYTF

v_call: TRBV7-2
clone_size: .
d_call: .
j_call: TRBJ2-2
cdr3_nt: TGTGCCAGCAGCTTAGTGGGTGGGCCAGGGACCGGGGAGCTGTTTTTT
cdr3_aa: CASSLVGGPGTGELFF

v_call: TRBV27
clone_size: .
d_call: .
j_call: TRBJ1-1
cdr3_nt: TGTGCCAGCAGTAGACAGCCCGGGAACACTGAAGCTTTCTTT
cdr3_aa: CASSRQPGNTEAFF

v_call: TRBV7-9
clone_size: .
d_call: .
j_call: TRBJ1-2
cdr3_nt: TGTGCCAGCAGTTTTCGGGACAAGAATTTTGGCTACACCTTC
cdr3_aa: CASSFRDKNFGYTF

v_call: TRBV5-4
clone_size: .
d_call: TRBD1
j_call: TRBJ1-1
cdr3_nt: TGTGCCAGCAGCGCCCCGACAGGGGGCGACACTGAAGCTTTCTTT
cdr3_aa: CASSAPTGGDTEAFF

v_call: TRBV6-5
clone_size: .
d_call: .
j_call: TRBJ1-1
cdr3_nt: TGTGCCAGCAGATCGAATTTACAGGGGAACACTGAAGCTTTCTTT
cdr3_aa: CASRSNLQGNTEAFF

v_call: TRBV2
clone_size: .
d_call: .
j_call: TRBJ1-6
cdr3_nt: TGTGCCAGCACTAACTATCCCCATAATTCACCCCTCCACTTT
cdr3_aa: CASTNYPHNSPLHF

v_call: TRBV15
clone_size: .
d_call: TRBD1
j_call: TRBJ2-6
cdr3_nt: TGTGCCACCCGGGACAGGAGCCTCTCTGGGGCCAACGTCCTGACTTTC
cdr3_aa: CATRDRSLSGANVLTF

v_call: TRBV6-1
clone_size: .
d_call: .
j_call: TRBJ2-7
cdr3_nt: TGTGCCAGCAGTGAAACAGGGAGCTCCTACGAGCAGTACTTC
cdr3_aa: CASSETGSSYEQYF

v_call: TRBV19
clone_size: .
d_call: .
j_call: TRBJ2-3
cdr3_nt: TGTGCCAGTAGTATCACAGGGACAGATACGCAGTATTTT
cdr3_aa: CASSITGTDTQYF

v_call: TRBV10-3
clone_size: .
d_call: TRBD2
j_call: TRBJ2-1
cdr3_nt: TGTGCCATCAGTGATGGGCAAGCGGGGGGGCAACGGGGTGAGCAGTTCTTC
cdr3_aa: CAISDGQAGGQRGEQFF

v_call: TRBV4-3
clone_size: once
d_call: .
j_call: TRBJ2-2
cdr3_nt: TGCGCCAGCAGCCAAGATTCCCCCGCGAACACCGGGGAGCTGTTTTTT
cdr3_aa: CASSQDSPANTGELFF

v_call: TRBV19
clone_size: once
d_call: .
j_call: TRBJ1-5
cdr3_nt: TGTGCCAGTAGTTCCACAGGGAGGGATCAGCCCCAGCATTTT
cdr3_aa: CASSSTGRDQPQHF

v_call: TRBV15
clone_size: few
d_call: .
j_call: TRBJ1-6
cdr3_nt: TGTGCCACCAGCAGAGCGCAGGGGCAAGCCCTCCACTTT
cdr3_aa: CATSRAQGQALHF

v_call: TRBV6-5
clone_size: .
d_call: .
j_call: TRBJ1-1
cdr3_nt: TGTGCCAGCAGGCCTAGGGGAACCACTGAAGCTTTCTTT
cdr3_aa: CASRPRGTTEAFF

v_call: TRBV9
clone_size: .
d_call: TRBD1
j_call: TRBJ1-5
cdr3_nt: TGTGCCAGCAGCGTAGGGACAGGGGAAAATCAGCCCCAGCATTTT
cdr3_aa: CASSVGTGENQPQHF

v_call: TRBV11-3
clone_size: .
d_call: TRBD1
j_call: TRBJ2-2
cdr3_nt: TGTGCCAGCAGCTTCGTTACAGGGGGATCCGGGGAGCTGTTTTTT
cdr3_aa: CASSFVTGGSGELFF

v_call: TRBV9
clone_size: .
d_call: .
j_call: TRBJ2-2
cdr3_nt: TGTGCCAGCAGCGTCGTACTAGGGTCCGGGGAGCTGTTTTTT
cdr3_aa: CASSVVLGSGELFF

v_call: TRBV2
clone_size: .
d_call: .
j_call: TRBJ1-6
cdr3_nt: TGTGCCAGCAGTGAGAACGGACAATATAATTCACCCCTCCACTTT
cdr3_aa: CASSENGQYNSPLHF

v_call: TRBV4-1
clone_size: .
d_call: TRBD1
j_call: TRBJ1-2
cdr3_nt: TGCGCCAGCAGCCCTACAGGACAGGGTAATGGCTACACCTTC
cdr3_aa: CASSPTGQGNGYTF

v_call: TRBV29-1
clone_size: .
d_call: .
j_call: TRBJ2-1
cdr3_nt: TGCAGCTCGCGGCGGGGTATCGACAATGAGCAGTTCTTC
cdr3_aa: CSSRRGIDNEQFF

v_call: TRBV7-9
clone_size: .
d_call: TRBD2
j_call: TRBJ2-3
cdr3_nt: TGTGCCAGCAGCCTTCCCGGCGGGAGGGTGGATACGCAGTATTTT
cdr3_aa: CASSLPGGRVDTQYF

v_call: TRBV7-9
clone_size: .
d_call: .
j_call: TRBJ2-1
cdr3_nt: TGTGCCAGCAGCTACCCGTTGAGCTCCTACAATGAGCAGTTCTTC
cdr3_aa: CASSYPLSSYNEQFF

v_call: TRBV4-3
clone_size: .
d_call: .
j_call: TRBJ2-1
cdr3_nt: TGCGCCAGCAGCCAAGAACAGGTTGGGTACAATGAGCAGTTCTTC
cdr3_aa: CASSQEQVGYNEQFF

v_call: TRBV4-1
clone_size: .
d_call: .
j_call: TRBJ1-3
cdr3_nt: TGCGCCAGCAGCCAAGGGGGTCGGGGGGTTATCGGAAACACCATATATTTT
cdr3_aa: CASSQGGRGVIGNTIYF

v_call: TRBV11-3
clone_size: .
d_call: .
j_call: TRBJ2-5
cdr3_nt: TGTGCCAGCAGCTTATTTGCGGGGAAACAAGAGACCCAGTACTTC
cdr3_aa: CASSLFAGKQETQYF

v_call: TRBV18
clone_size: .
d_call: .
j_call: TRBJ2-6
cdr3_nt: TGTGCCAGCTCACCAACAGGGTCTGGGGCCAACGTCCTGACTTTC
cdr3_aa: CASSPTGSGANVLTF

v_call: TRBV15
clone_size: .
d_call: TRBD2
j_call: TRBJ2-3
cdr3_nt: TGTGCCACCAGCACCCAAACCCAGGTCGGGGGGTGGGATACGCAGTATTTT
cdr3_aa: CATSTQTQVGGWDTQYF

v_call: TRBV7-6
clone_size: .
d_call: TRBD2
j_call: TRBJ2-5
cdr3_nt: TGTGCCAGCAGCCAAATAGCGGGGGGTGGCGAGACCCAGTACTTC
cdr3_aa: CASSQIAGGGETQYF

v_call: TRBV19
clone_size: .
d_call: .
j_call: TRBJ1-1
cdr3_nt: TGTGCCAGTAGCACGACAGCGACACGGCCCACTGAAGCTTTCTTT
cdr3_aa: CASSTTATRPTEAFF

v_call: TRBV7-2
clone_size: .
d_call: TRBD1
j_call: TRBJ1-2
cdr3_nt: TGTGCCAGCAGCTTATATGGGACAGGGGATGGCTACACCTTC
cdr3_aa: CASSLYGTGDGYTF

v_call: TRBV7-2
clone_size: .
d_call: TRBD1
j_call: TRBJ1-4
cdr3_nt: TGTGCCAGCAGCCCGGACAGGGGGCTTGAAAAACTGTTTTTT
cdr3_aa: CASSPDRGLEKLFF

v_call: TRBV6-5
clone_size: .
d_call: TRBD1
j_call: TRBJ2-2
cdr3_nt: TGTGCCAGCAGGCGGGACAGGGATACCGGGGAGCTGTTTTTT
cdr3_aa: CASRRDRDTGELFF

v_call: TRBV6-6
clone_size: .
d_call: TRBD1
j_call: TRBJ1-4
cdr3_nt: TGTGCCAGCAGTTACTCGGCCGGACAGGGAGGTGAAAAACTGTTTTTT
cdr3_aa: CASSYSAGQGGEKLFF

v_call: TRBV3-1/TRBV3-2
clone_size: .
d_call: .
j_call: TRBJ1-1
cdr3_nt: TGTGCCAGCAGCCAAGGAGCCTCAGGGGATTTAGCTTTCTTT
cdr3_aa: CASSQGASGDLAFF

v_call: TRBV5-4
clone_size: .
d_call: TRBD2
j_call: TRBJ2-3
cdr3_nt: TGTGCCAGCAGCCCCGGCGGGGGTCCCACAGATACGCAGTATTTT
cdr3_aa: CASSPGGGPTDTQYF

v_call: TRBV7-9
clone_size: .
d_call: .
j_call: TRBJ1-5
cdr3_nt: TGTGCCAGCAGCACCGCCCTTGACAGTTCCAATCAGCCCCAGCATTTT
cdr3_aa: CASSTALDSSNQPQHF

v_call: TRBV7-8
clone_size: .
d_call: TRBD1
j_call: TRBJ2-2
cdr3_nt: TGTGCCAGCAGCACGACCGGGACAGGGGTCACCGGGGAGCTGTTTTTT
cdr3_aa: CASSTTGTGVTGELFF

v_call: TRBV11-2
clone_size: .
d_call: .
j_call: TRBJ1-2
cdr3_nt: TGTGCCAGCAGCTTAGGGTCTCGGTATGGCTACACCTTC
cdr3_aa: CASSLGSRYGYTF

v_call: TRBV6-6
clone_size: once
d_call: TRBD1
j_call: TRBJ1-5
cdr3_nt: TGTGCCAGCCGGGACAGGTCTTATAGCAATCAGCCCCAGCATTTT
cdr3_aa: CASRDRSYSNQPQHF

v_call: TRBV10-3
clone_size: .
d_call: TRBD2
j_call: TRBJ2-3
cdr3_nt: TGTGCCACACATGCTGAGCGGGGAAGCACAGATACGCAGTATTTT
cdr3_aa: CATHAERGSTDTQYF

v_call: TRBV6-6
clone_size: .
d_call: TRBD1
j_call: TRBJ2-1
cdr3_nt: TGTGCCAGCAGTTTGGACAGGGGGCTTGTAAATGAGCAGTTCTTC
cdr3_aa: CASSLDRGLVNEQFF

v_call: TRBV19
clone_size: .
d_call: .
j_call: TRBJ1-2
cdr3_nt: TGTGCCAGTAGTATTGGGCAGGACTATGGCTACACCTTC
cdr3_aa: CASSIGQDYGYTF

v_call: TRBV12-5
clone_size: .
d_call: TRBD1
j_call: TRBJ2-2
cdr3_nt: TGTGCTAGTGGTACCGGGACAGGGGTCGCCGGGGAGCTGTTTTTT
cdr3_aa: CASGTGTGVAGELFF

v_call: TRBV4-3
clone_size: .
d_call: .
j_call: TRBJ1-6
cdr3_nt: TGCGCCAGCAGCCAAGAAGGATGGGGAGATTCACCCCTCCACTTT
cdr3_aa: CASSQEGWGDSPLHF

v_call: TRBV7-2
clone_size: .
d_call: .
j_call: TRBJ2-3
cdr3_nt: TGTGCCAGCAGGGATACGGGGGGCGCGACAGATACGCAGTATTTT
cdr3_aa: CASRDTGGATDTQYF

v_call: TRBV6-5
clone_size: .
d_call: .
j_call: TRBJ1-1
cdr3_nt: TGTGCCAGTGAATCAGAGGGCGGTGGGCGCACTGAAGCTTTCTTT
cdr3_aa: CASESEGGGRTEAFF